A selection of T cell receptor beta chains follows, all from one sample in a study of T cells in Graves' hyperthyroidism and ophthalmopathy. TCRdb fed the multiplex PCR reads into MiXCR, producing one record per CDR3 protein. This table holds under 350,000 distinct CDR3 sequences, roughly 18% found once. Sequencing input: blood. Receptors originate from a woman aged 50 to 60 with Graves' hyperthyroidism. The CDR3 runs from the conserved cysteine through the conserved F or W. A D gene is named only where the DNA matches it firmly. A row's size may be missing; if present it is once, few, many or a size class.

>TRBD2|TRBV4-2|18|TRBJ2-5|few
CASSQVGGLAGKQETQYF
TGTGCCAGCAGCCAAGTCGGCGGACTAGCGGGGAAACAAGAGACCCAGTACTTC
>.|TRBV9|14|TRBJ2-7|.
CASSVETESYEQYF
TGTGCCAGCAGCGTAGAAACCGAATCCTACGAGCAGTACTTC
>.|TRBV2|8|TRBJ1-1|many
CASTEAFF
TGTGCCAGCACTGAAGCTTTCTTT
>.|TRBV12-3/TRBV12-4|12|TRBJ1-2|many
CASSSGNYGYTF
TGTGCCAGCAGTTCCGGGAACTATGGCTACACCTTC
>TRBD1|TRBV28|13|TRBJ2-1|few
CASRPGTGREQFF
TGTGCCAGCAGACCAGGGACAGGGCGGGAGCAGTTCTTC
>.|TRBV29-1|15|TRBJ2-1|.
CSVPDSPRGYNEQFF
TGCAGCGTACCCGACTCGCCCAGGGGCTACAATGAGCAGTTCTTC
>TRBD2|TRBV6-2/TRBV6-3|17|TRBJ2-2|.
CASTSRLLAENTGELFF
TGTGCCAGCACCTCACGACTTCTAGCGGAGAACACCGGGGAGCTGTTTTTT
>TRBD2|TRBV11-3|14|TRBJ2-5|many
CASSRSGIQETQYF
TGTGCCAGCAGCCGTAGCGGGATCCAAGAGACCCAGTACTTC
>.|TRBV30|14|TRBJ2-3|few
CAWNRNSFSDTQYF
TGTGCCTGGAACCGGAACAGTTTTTCAGATACGCAGTATTTT
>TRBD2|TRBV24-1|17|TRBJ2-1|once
CATSDLTLAGEQNEQFF
TGTGCCACCAGTGACCTTACCCTAGCGGGAGAACAAAATGAGCAGTTCTTC
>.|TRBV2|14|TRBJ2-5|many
CASSEAGRGETQYF
TGTGCCAGCAGTGAAGCCGGGCGAGGGGAGACCCAGTACTTC
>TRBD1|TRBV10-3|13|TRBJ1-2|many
CAISRDSNYGYTF
TGTGCCATCAGTAGGGACAGCAACTATGGCTACACCTTC
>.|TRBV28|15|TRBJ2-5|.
CASAGRLEIDGTQYF
TGTGCCAGCGCTGGGCGGTTAGAAATAGATGGGACCCAGTACTTC
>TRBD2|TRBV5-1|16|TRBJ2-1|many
CASSSVAGMGYNEQFF
TGCGCCAGCAGCTCAGTAGCGGGAATGGGCTACAATGAGCAGTTCTTC
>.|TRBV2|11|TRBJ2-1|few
CASGPQGEQFF
TGTGCCAGCGGGCCTCAGGGGGAGCAGTTCTTC
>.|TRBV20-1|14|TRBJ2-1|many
CSAGRASANNEQFF
TGCAGTGCTGGGCGGGCTAGCGCAAACAATGAGCAGTTCTTC